This T cell receptor (beta chain) is from a study of T cell changes during pregnancy in multiple sclerosis (dated by TCRdb to between 2019 and 2020). Describing the broader study: The study looked at changes in the T cell repertoire across pregnancy in women with multiple sclerosis.

Library construction relied on the immunoSEQ multiplex PCR assay. The source is immuneACCESS, and TCRdb retained only in-frame sequences with V and J called. Part of the clones is not carried over; for the studies checked, unresolved V genes explain less than half of this, and the remainder is unexplained. The sample has approximately 20,000 clones on record, roughly 90% of them singletons. The ten largest clones take up about 5.8% of the sample. CDR3 length: 14 amino acids, cysteine to phenylalanine. Only CDR3 DNA remains: 42 bases, in frame from the first base. The germline ends are 10 bases apart after V is trimmed by 2 bases and J by 7 bases. CDR1 and CDR2, per the germline V gene (reference sequence), are SGHNT and YYREEE. In regard to this clone: The antigen this receptor binds is unknown. There are no base qualities to consult, and no much larger clone falls within one base.

Sequencing used CD8+ T cells from peripheral blood mononuclear cells, obtained in the third trimester of pregnancy. The receptor chain draws on TRBV5-4 and TRBJ1-6, and perhaps TRBD1 as D gene, on 5 matching bases. The source of this sequence is a female donor in good health, enrolled as a control in a pregnancy study. The CDR3 sequence is CASSFQGGNSPLHF. The nucleotide sequence reads TGTGCCAGCAGCTTCCAGGGAGGGAATTCACCCCTCCACTTT. Beyond the CDR3, the reference TRBV5-4 and TRBJ1-6 genes provide the residues; the full variable domain reads: ETGVTQSPTHLIKTRGQQVTLRCSSQSGHNTVSWYQQALGQGPQFIFQYYREEENGRGNFPPRFSGLQFPNYSSELNVNALELDDSALYLCASSFQGGNSPLHFGNGTRLTVT.